These 29 T cell receptor beta chains were sequenced from one sample in a study of cytomegalovirus exposure and HLA in healthy donors. Primers included in the PCR were 60 Vbeta and 13 Jbeta primers. The protocol was immunoSEQ multiplex PCR, while the TCRdb copy is restricted to in-frame clones and leaves out a portion. This sample has roughly 200,000 clones; roughly 8.7% occur once, and the top ten carry 1% to 1.5%. The sample consisted of PBMCs. These receptors were obtained from a woman in her 30s in good health and CMV-seropositive.

This clone was counted only a few times. The chain recombines TRBV7-2 with TRBJ2-4, with 13 nucleotides matching TRBD2. V was clipped by 7 bases and J by 2 bases; unmatched bases: 11. The CDR3 is made up of 18 amino acids. Germline V gives CDR1 SGHTA, CDR2 FQGNSA. CDR3 residues: CASTEQLAGGPTKNIQYF. The CDR3, as DNA: TGTGCCAGCACCGAACAACTAGCGGGAGGGCCCACCAAAAACATTCAGTACTTC.

The chain employs TRBV27 and TRBJ2-7, with 9 positions matching TRBD2. With 2 bases clipped from V and 11 bases from J, the junction kept 4 bases outside the gene matches. This CDR3 has 12 amino acids. Germline V CDR1 and CDR2: MNHEY, SMNVEV (reference sequence). CDR3 DNA sequence: TGTGCCAGCAGTTTACCGGGCGGGAGGGAGTACTTC. Translation gives CASSLPGGREYF.

This clone was counted a few times. This chain joins TRBV5-1 and TRBJ2-7; 7 bases map to TRBD2. CDR1 and CDR2 (germline): SGHRS, YFSETQ. The CDR3 extends over 13 amino acids. V was clipped by 0 bases and J by 3 bases; unmatched bases: 0. CDR3 DNA: TGCGCCAGCAGCTTGGGGGACTACTACGAGCAGTACTTC. The encoded protein is CASSLGDYYEQYF.

This clone has more than one count but fewer than ten. The V and J genes are TRBV7-9 and TRBJ2-7; the match to TRBD2 covers 7 bases. Germline trimming cut 0 bases from V and 4 bases from J; bases unmatched to any gene: 6. CDR1 is SEHNR and CDR2 is FQNEAQ in the germline V gene (reference sequence). There are 15 residues in the CDR3. The CDR3 here is CASSLAPLAEYEQYF. CDR3 in DNA: TGTGCCAGCAGCTTAGCGCCCCTAGCGGAATACGAGCAGTACTTC.

V and J are TRBV19 and TRBJ1-2, with D possibly matching TRBD1 (5 bases). This CDR3 spans 12 amino acids. Per the germline V gene, CDR1 is LNHDA and CDR2 is SQIVND (reference sequence). Trimming cost V 7 bases and J 8 bases, with 14 bases left between them. The CDR3 is CASTRDGQGYTF. In DNA form, the CDR3 reads TGTGCCAGTACCAGGGATGGTCAGGGCTACACCTTC.

This clone was observed a handful of times. The chain combines TRBV6-5 with TRBJ2-5; D might be TRBD1 (5 bases). The CDR3 has 15 amino acids. Per the germline V gene, CDR1 is MNHEY and CDR2 is SVGAGI. The V end lost 0 bases, the J end lost 1 base, and 9 bases lay between the germline ends. CDR3 region: CASSYSIRAQETQYF. The CDR3 bases are TGTGCCAGCAGTTACTCGATCAGGGCCCAAGAGACCCAGTACTTC.

A few counts support this clone. The chain combines TRBV4-2 with TRBJ1-6; possible D gene TRBD1, 6 bases. The V end was cut by 4 bases, the J end by 9 bases, with 10 bases between. The germline gives CDR1 LGHNA, CDR2 YNFKEQ. The CDR3 runs to 13 residues. The CDR3 DNA follows: TGTGCCAGCAGCCGGGACATTGGTTCACCCCTCCACTTT. Translation gives CASSRDIGSPLHF.

This chain uses TRBV5-1 with TRBJ2-7; 9 bases align to TRBD1. CDR1 is SGHRS and CDR2 is YFSETQ in the germline V gene. The length of the CDR3 is 13 residues. Germline trimming cut 3 bases from V and 4 bases from J; bases unmatched to any gene: 2. The CDR3 sequence: CASSWDRAYEQYF. In DNA, the CDR3 is TGCGCCAGCAGCTGGGACAGGGCTTACGAGCAGTACTTC.

The CDR3 DNA sequence: TGTGCCAGCAGCTCTGGGACTAGCGGGAGGGCCGGTGGGGAGACCCAGTACTTC. It translates to CASSSGTSGRAGGETQYF. The rearrangement uses TRBV11-3 and TRBJ2-5; 16 bases are a match to TRBD2. CDR1 and CDR2 from the germline V gene are SGHNT and YENEEA. The length of the CDR3 is 18 residues. J was trimmed by 5 bases and V by 4 bases; bases with no gene match: 10.

This clone was seen more than once but under ten times. The CDR3 loop is CASSPGTGRFSEQYF. CDR3 nucleotide sequence: TGTGCCAGCAGCCCCGGGACAGGGAGGTTCTCCGAGCAGTACTTC. The chain recombines TRBV7-6 with TRBJ2-7; TRBD1 aligns across 9 bases. Unmatched junction bases numbered 11, after V lost 5 bases and J lost 6 bases. Per the germline V gene, CDR1 is SGHVS and CDR2 is FNYEAQ. The CDR3 length is 15 residues.

This clone showed up just a few times. CDR3 bases: TGTGCCAGCTCACCACCTCGGGGAGGGGAGGCTGGAAACACCATATATTTT. Translated: CASSPPRGGEAGNTIYF. J is TRBJ1-3 and V is TRBV18, with D tentatively TRBD1 (5 bases). Trimming removed 0 bases at V and 2 bases at J, with 14 bases between. CDR1 KGHSH and CDR2 LQKENI come from the germline V gene. The CDR3 is 17 amino acids.

The CDR3 spells CASSTLAGGDEQYF. Here the CDR3 DNA reads TGCGCCAGCAGCACGCTAGCGGGAGGGGACGAGCAGTACTTC. The chain couples TRBV5-1 to TRBJ2-7, with TRBD2 matching 12 bases. The CDR3 is 14 residues long. After removal of 4 bases from V and 5 bases from J, the junction contained 4 bases not matched to a gene. Germline loops: CDR1 SGHRS, CDR2 YFSETQ.

This clone was seen a handful of times. CDR3 loop: CASSTAANTDTQYF. The CDR3 coding sequence is TGCGCCAGCAGTACTGCGGCGAACACAGATACGCAGTATTTT. The chain carries TRBV10-1 and TRBJ2-3; D gene ambiguous. The CDR3 is 14 amino acids. Per the germline V gene, CDR1 is WNHNN and CDR2 is SYGVQD (reference sequence). V shed 5 bases and J shed 2 bases, with 11 bases lying between them.

This clone appeared a few times. This chain uses TRBV13 with TRBJ2-7; 10 bases align to TRBD2. From germline, CDR1 is PRHDT and CDR2 FYEKMQ (reference sequence). The CDR3 extends over 14 amino acids. V gave up 5 bases and J gave up 3 bases; unmatched junction bases: 4. CDR3 amino acids: CASSPGLADYEQYF. DNA for the CDR3: TGTGCCAGCAGCCCTGGACTAGCGGACTACGAGCAGTACTTC.

The sample holds a few counts of this clone. The chain employs TRBV11-2 and TRBJ2-2; TRBD2 matches at 11 bases. The germline CDR1 and CDR2 sequences are SGHAT and FQNNGV. The CDR3 contains 17 residues. Trimming at V came to 1 base and at J to 6 bases, leaving 7 bases not matched to a gene. The CDR3 DNA is TGTGCCAGCAGCTTAGGGGCTAGCGGGAGGCGGGCCGGGGAGCTGTTTTTT. Its translation: CASSLGASGRRAGELFF.

This chain connects TRBV14 to TRBJ2-7; a possible D gene is TRBD2 (6 bases). The CDR3 is made up of 14 amino acids. V was shortened by 1 base and J by 2 bases, with 9 bases between the two germline ends. Germline loops: CDR1 SGHDN, CDR2 FVKESK. CDR3 DNA: TGTGCCAGCAGCCAAGTTGGCGGGGCCTACGAGCAGTACTTC. This encodes CASSQVGGAYEQYF. The whole variable domain, filled in from reference TRBV14 and TRBJ2-7, reads EAGVTQFPSHSVIEKGQTVTLRCDPISGHDNLYWYRRVMGKEIKFLLHFVKESKQDESGMPNNRFLAERTGGTYSTLKVQPAELEDSGVYFCASSQVGGAYEQYFGPGTRLTVT.

This chain uses TRBV5-1 with TRBJ1-1; the D is unclear. Deletions cut 4 bases from V and 1 base from J, with 14 bases between. The CDR3 runs 15 residues. Germline V gene lookup returns CDR1 SGHRS and CDR2 YFSETQ. DNA of the CDR3: TGCGCCAGCAGCCGGGAGTGGACGGGGAACACTGAAGCTTTCTTT. Translated, it gives CASSREWTGNTEAFF.

The chain is built from TRBV27 and TRBJ1-2; the D gene is possibly TRBD1 (6 bases). Germline CDR1 reads MNHEY; CDR2 reads SMNVEV (reference sequence). The CDR3 has 13 residues. V lost 4 bases and J 8 bases, leaving 14 bases between the germline ends. Here the CDR3 DNA reads TGTGCCAGCAGTTGGGGGCAAAGCGGCGGCTACACCTTC. This sequence encodes CASSWGQSGGYTF.

This clone was detected a few times. This chain joins TRBV18 and TRBJ1-1; a weak D match, TRBD1 (6 bases). V was clipped by 1 base and J by 0 bases, with 9 bases between them. Per the germline V gene, CDR1 is KGHSH and CDR2 is LQKENI. The CDR3 loop spans 15 amino acids. The chain's CDR3 is CASSPREGVNTEAFF. CDR3 coding DNA: TGTGCCAGCTCACCACGGGAGGGGGTGAACACTGAAGCTTTCTTT.

V gene TRBV5-6 combines with J gene TRBJ2-5, with a possible D match to TRBD2 (6 bases). The CDR3 covers 16 residues. Per germline, CDR1 SGHDT and CDR2 YYEEEE. V was trimmed by 7 bases and J by 2 bases, leaving 21 bases between them. The CDR3 loop is CASRSRGSPIQETQYF. The CDR3 DNA follows: TGTGCCAGCCGGAGCCGGGGGTCCCCGATTCAAGAGACCCAGTACTTC.

This clone was recorded a few times. CDR3 DNA: TGCGCCAGCAGCTTGGCGGCCCGAGCGGATACGCAGTATTTT. Translation gives CASSLAARADTQYF. The chain joins TRBV5-1 to TRBJ2-3; no reliable D call. The CDR3 has 14 residues. Germline assignment: CDR1 SGHRS and CDR2 YFSETQ. Trimming pared 0 bases from V and 6 bases from J, leaving 11 bases between.

This clone showed up just a few times. The chain joins TRBV6-1 to TRBJ2-5, with D possibly being TRBD1 (6 bases). V was trimmed by 7 bases and J by 2 bases, leaving 14 bases between them. The germline V gene encodes CDR1 MNHNS and CDR2 SASEGT. This CDR3 contains 14 residues. The DNA of the CDR3 is TGTGCCAGCAACCCACAGGGTCCTCAAGAGACCCAGTACTTC. This translates into CASNPQGPQETQYF.

This rearrangement joins TRBV6-6 to TRBJ2-7; D remains unclear. CDR3 length: 15 amino acids. CDR1 is MNHNY, CDR2 SVGAGI, per germline (reference sequence). Trimming removed 5 bases at V and 4 bases at J, with 18 bases between. The CDR3 spells CASSPVAGGWYEQYF. CDR3 in DNA: TGTGCCAGCAGTCCCGTGGCTGGCGGTTGGTACGAGCAGTACTTC.

This clone occurred a few times. The V call is TRBV9, the J call TRBJ1-4, with TRBD1 matching over 8 bases. The V and J ends lost 4 bases and 5 bases, in that order; junction bases with no gene match: 10. The CDR3 consists of 16 residues. CDR1 SGDLS and CDR2 YYNGEE come from the germline V gene. CDR3 amino acids: CASSHPQGALNEKLFF. The CDR3 DNA is TGTGCCAGCAGCCATCCCCAGGGGGCCTTAAATGAAAAACTGTTTTTT.

V and J are TRBV5-1 and TRBJ2-5, with TRBD1 identical over 8 bases. With 4 bases clipped from V and 2 bases from J, the junction kept 7 bases outside the gene matches. The CDR3 has 15 amino acids. Germline loops: CDR1 SGHRS, CDR2 YFSETQ. CDR3 sequence reads: CASSPATGVQETQYF. The CDR3 nucleotides are TGCGCCAGCAGCCCCGCGACAGGGGTTCAAGAGACCCAGTACTTC. Based on the CDR3 plus reference TRBV5-1 and TRBJ2-5, the full variable domain is KAGVTQTPRYLIKTRGQQVTLSCSPISGHRSVSWYQQTPGQGLQFLFEYFSETQRNKGNFPGRFSGRQFSNSRSEMNVSTLELGDSALYLCASSPATGVQETQYFGPGTRLLVL.

The chain joins TRBV5-1 to TRBJ2-5; 7 bases are a match to TRBD2. The DNA end lines up better with TRBJ2-7; the J call may be wrong. Germline V gene data show CDR1 as SGHRS and CDR2 as YFSETQ. The CDR3 spans 14 residues. CDR3 coding DNA: TGCGCCAGCAGCGGCCGGGACTACCTTGACGAGCAGTACTTC. This encodes CASSGRDYLDEQYF.

The rearrangement joins TRBV5-1 to TRBJ1-3; D gene unclear. The CDR3 length is 14 residues. The germline CDR1 and CDR2 sequences are SGHRS and YFSETQ. The V and J ends lost 0 bases and 3 bases respectively, with 7 bases between them. In DNA form, the CDR3 reads TGCGCCAGCAGCTTGGCCGGGATTGGAAACACCATATATTTT. Translation gives CASSLAGIGNTIYF.

The CDR3, as DNA: TGCAGCGCGCAGTCCGTCTATGGCTACACCTTC. It codes for CSAQSVYGYTF. This chain connects TRBV29-1 to TRBJ1-2; D is unclear. Germline CDR1 is SQVTM and CDR2 is ANQGSEA. The CDR3 sequence is 11 residues long. Trimming pared 7 bases from V and 4 bases from J, leaving 10 bases between.

The gene calls are TRBV19 and TRBJ2-1, with 10 bases lining up with TRBD2. In germline, CDR1 is LNHDA, CDR2 SQIVND (reference sequence). The CDR3 has 15 amino acids. V gave up 4 bases and J gave up 4 bases; unmatched junction bases: 4. The CDR3 DNA sequence: TGTGCCAGTAGTACCGGGACTAGCGCTTACAATGAGCAGTTCTTC. This translates into CASSTGTSAYNEQFF.